Included here is one T cell receptor beta chain sequence, with context. This clonotype was seen repeatedly, ten times or more. The antigen it recognizes is unknown. No base quality values were provided; no much bigger clone lies one nucleotide off. Libraries were made using 5' RACE. Sequencing took place on a NextSeq 500. The TCR library protocol attached a unique molecular identifier to each TCR cDNA molecule to allow correction of PCR and sequencing errors. Processing in the source paper ran as follows. Decombinator tools were used for TCR identification, UMI-based error correction and CDR3 extraction. TCRs above a frequency of 2 per 1,000, corresponding to the top 1% of the tumor frequency distribution, were defined as expanded. Renyi diversity was computed with the R vegan package after each repertoire had been subsampled 100 times to 5,000 TCRs. CDR3 similarity networks were built from amino acid triplet string-kernel similarity, connecting CDR3s with pairwise similarity above 0.82. Clones were called with MiXCR by TCRdb after fastp trimmed the public reads at Q25, and only in-frame beta chains were retained. Each CDR3 protein appears once, grouped with its most common genes and DNA. TCRdb, not the authors, supplied the V and J calls. The sample table shows some 40,000 distinct CDR3 sequences, and 2.5% to 3.5% are seen once. The top ten clones comprise 35% to 40% of the sample.

This sample's time point label indicates: sample taken at primary tumor resection. Donors were approximately 72 patients with early-stage, untreated non-small cell lung cancer from the lung TRACERx cohort. For TCR sequencing, whole RNA was extracted from tumor and nontumor lung tissue, or from cryopreserved PBMC samples, and no cell sorting was done. A patient was chosen for TCR sequencing only when enough RNA was available from at least two tumor regions. A lung pathologist reviewed the tumor and adjacent nontumor lung specimens before the specimens were selected. The source of the sample is a study of spatial heterogeneity in lung cancer (dated 2019 in TCRdb). Describing the broader study: Beta-chain transcripts were consistently detected in greater numbers than alpha-chain transcripts, which likely reflects a higher abundance of beta-chain transcripts. In the raw uncorrected reads, each unique combination of TCR and UMI appeared more than ten times on average. The study quantitatively compared TCR alpha and beta repertoires across multiple tumor regions, matched nontumor lung and blood in non-small cell lung cancer. TCR repertoire features were related to nonsynonymous mutation counts determined by whole-exome sequencing of tumor tissue. Both alpha and beta chains were TCR-sequenced in a few hundred tumor regions, 64 matched nontumor lung samples and some 50 PBMC samples obtained at surgery.

CDR3 length: 13 amino acids, cysteine to phenylalanine. CDR3 DNA is the only sequence kept; it has 39 bases, read in frame from the first base. The germline V gene specifies SGHVS as CDR1 and FQNEAQ as CDR2. The junction shows trimming of 5 bases on V and 4 bases on J, plus 10 bases between the germline ends. Study-level results and caveats: Confirming at a functional level the hypothesis that regional TCRs recognize regional mutations was considered to require additional single-cell paired TCR alpha and beta sequencing.

The sequence is built from TRBV7-8 and TRBJ2-3; the D segment is perhaps TRBD1 or TRBD2, each sharing 5 matched bases. This specimen was normal lung tissue next to the tumor, taken at surgery. This clonotype originated in a male donor with early-stage non-small cell lung cancer. The CDR3 loop reads CASSEGIADTQYF. The DNA sequence is TGTGCCAGCAGCGAGGGGATCGCAGATACGCAGTATTTT.